Following are 9 T cell receptor beta chains from one sample sequenced in a study of cytomegalovirus exposure and HLA in healthy donors. In the PCR, 60 Vbeta and 13 Jbeta primers were used. Using immunoSEQ multiplex PCR, the repertoire was profiled, and TCRdb retains in-frame clones only, with some absent. Among around 150,000 clones listed, 76% were seen once. Sequenced material: PBMCs. These receptor sequences come from a man in his forties in good health and CMV-seronegative.

This chain uses TRBV30 with TRBJ2-1, with 7 bases matching TRBD1. Germline CDR1 is GTSNPN and CDR2 is SVGIG (reference sequence). This CDR3 is 16 amino acids long. Germline trimming cut 0 bases from V and 6 bases from J; bases unmatched to any gene: 11. The CDR3 nucleotides read TGTGCCTGGAGTGTAGTAACGGCAGGGGGTATCAATGAGCAGTTCTTC. Translating it yields CAWSVVTAGGINEQFF.

This rearrangement joins TRBV19 to TRBJ2-4; 8 positions agree with TRBD1. The CDR3 has 15 residues. Germline assignment: CDR1 LNHDA and CDR2 SQIVND (reference sequence). V lost 3 bases to trimming and J lost 5 bases; unmatched junction nucleotides: 6. DNA of the CDR3: TGTGCCAGTAGTATTACCGGGACAGGCCAAAACATTCAGTACTTC. Residues: CASSITGTGQNIQYF.

This clone has just a few counts. The rearrangement links TRBV21-1 to TRBJ1-5. TRBV21-1 is a recognized pseudogene. The CDR3 loop spans 17 amino acids. CDR3 DNA sequence: TGTGCCAGCAGCCCCTTGGAGGACGCGGATAACTATCAGCCCCAGCATTTT. It translates to CASSPLEDADNYQPQHF.

This chain links TRBV7-9 with TRBJ2-1; unclear D gene. The CDR3 has 14 residues. V shed 3 bases and J shed 0 bases, with 6 bases lying between them. Germline V gene sequence: CDR1 SEHNR, CDR2 FQNEAQ (reference sequence). The DNA for the CDR3 is TGTGCCAGCAGCTTCGTTAGCTCCTACAATGAGCAGTTCTTC. This gives the protein CASSFVSSYNEQFF.

V usage is TRBV5-1 and J usage is TRBJ2-5; TRBD2 matches at 8 bases. The CDR3 sequence is 15 residues long. Per the germline V gene, CDR1 is SGHRS and CDR2 is YFSETQ. The J segment lost 2 bases and the V segment lost 4 bases, leaving 7 bases of the junction unmatched. The CDR3 DNA reads TGCGCCAGCAGCGCACAGACTAGCGCTCAAGAGACCCAGTACTTC. Encoded protein: CASSAQTSAQETQYF.

In its sample, this clone was seen a few times. The genes are TRBV19 and TRBJ2-1, with 14 bases that match TRBD2. CDR3 length equals 18 residues. Germline-derived CDR1 and CDR2 are LNHDA and SQIVND (reference sequence). V shed 2 bases, J shed 9 bases, and the junction held 12 bases outside the gene matches. CDR3 sequence (DNA): TGTGCCAGTAGTATAACCGTCCCGGGACTAGCGGGAGAGGGTGAGCAGTTCTTC. It is translated as CASSITVPGLAGEGEQFF.

This chain joins TRBV18 and TRBJ1-1, with 8 bases matching TRBD1. This CDR3 region has 15 residues. Unmatched junction bases numbered 2, after V lost 1 base and J lost 1 base. Germline assignment: CDR1 KGHSH and CDR2 LQKENI. The CDR3 DNA follows: TGTGCCAGCTCACCACGGACAGGGCCGAACACTGAAGCTTTCTTT. Its protein product is CASSPRTGPNTEAFF.

Only a few counts were recorded for this clone. The chain employs TRBV7-3 and TRBJ2-1; D might be TRBD2 (6 bases). This CDR3 is built from 15 residues. Germline V gives CDR1 SGHTA, CDR2 FQGTGA. Between the trimmed V and J ends, which lost 6 bases and 3 bases, there was a span of 15 bases. Written as DNA, the CDR3 is TGTGCCAGCAGGTCGGGACTGGGGATCTACAATGAGCAGTTCTTC. It encodes CASRSGLGIYNEQFF.

The chain employs TRBV28 and TRBJ1-1; D is unclear. Germline values: CDR1 MDHEN, CDR2 SYDVKM. This CDR3 region has 16 residues. V was clipped by 5 bases and J by 0 bases, with 16 bases between them. CDR3 DNA sequence: TGTGCCAGCAGTGTGGCGGGGATAATCATGAACACTGAAGCTTTCTTT. Protein sequence: CASSVAGIIMNTEAFF. Using reference TRBV28 and TRBJ1-1 for the parts outside the CDR3, the full variable domain is DVKVTQSSRYLVKRTGEKVFLECVQDMDHENMFWYRQDPGLGLRLIYFSYDVKMKEKGDIPEGYSVSREKKERFSLILESASTNQTSMYLCASSVAGIIMNTEAFFGQGTRLTVV.